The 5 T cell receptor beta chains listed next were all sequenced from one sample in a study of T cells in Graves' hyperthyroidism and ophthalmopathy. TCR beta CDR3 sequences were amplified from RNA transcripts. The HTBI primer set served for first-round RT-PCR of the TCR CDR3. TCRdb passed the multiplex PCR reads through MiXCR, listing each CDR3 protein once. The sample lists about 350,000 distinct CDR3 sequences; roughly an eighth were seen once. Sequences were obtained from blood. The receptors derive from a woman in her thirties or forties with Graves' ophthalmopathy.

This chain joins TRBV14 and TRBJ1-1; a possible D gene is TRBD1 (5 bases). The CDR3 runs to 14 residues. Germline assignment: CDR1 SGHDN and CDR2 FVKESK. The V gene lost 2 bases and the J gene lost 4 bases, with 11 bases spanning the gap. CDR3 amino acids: CASSQLGGGTEAFF. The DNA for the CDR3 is TGTGCCAGCAGCCAACTGGGGGGTGGCACTGAAGCTTTCTTT.

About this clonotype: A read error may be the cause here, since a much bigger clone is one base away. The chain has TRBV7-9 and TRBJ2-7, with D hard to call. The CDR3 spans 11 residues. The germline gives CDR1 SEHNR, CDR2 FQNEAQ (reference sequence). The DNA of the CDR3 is TGTGCCATCAGCTCCAAGTACGAGCAGTACTTC. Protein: CAISSKYEQYF.

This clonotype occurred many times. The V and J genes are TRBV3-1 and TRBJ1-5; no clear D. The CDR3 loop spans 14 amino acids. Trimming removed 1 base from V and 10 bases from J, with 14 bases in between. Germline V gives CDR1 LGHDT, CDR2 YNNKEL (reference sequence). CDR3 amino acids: CASSQGAGPRPQHF. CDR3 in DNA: TGTGCCAGCAGCCAAGGGGCAGGCCCCCGACCCCAGCATTTT. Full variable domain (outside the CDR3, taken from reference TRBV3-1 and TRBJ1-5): DTAVSQTPKYLVTQMGNDKSIKCEQNLGHDTMYWYKQDSKKFLKIMFSYNNKELIINETVPNRFSPKSPDKAHLNLHINSLELGDSAVYFCASSQGAGPRPQHFGDGTRLSIL.

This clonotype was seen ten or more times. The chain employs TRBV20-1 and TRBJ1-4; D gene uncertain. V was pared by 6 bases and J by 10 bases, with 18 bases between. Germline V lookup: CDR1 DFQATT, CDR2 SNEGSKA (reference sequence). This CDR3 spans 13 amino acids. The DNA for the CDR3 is TGCAGTGCGCCGGACGTTTGGTCGGCAAAACTGTTTTTT. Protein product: CSAPDVWSAKLFF.

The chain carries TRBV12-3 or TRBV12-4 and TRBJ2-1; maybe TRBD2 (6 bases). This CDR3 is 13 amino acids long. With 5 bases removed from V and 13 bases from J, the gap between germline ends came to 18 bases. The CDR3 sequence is CASSGDWGDRQFF. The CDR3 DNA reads TGTGCCAGCAGTGGTGATTGGGGGGACCGTCAGTTCTTC.